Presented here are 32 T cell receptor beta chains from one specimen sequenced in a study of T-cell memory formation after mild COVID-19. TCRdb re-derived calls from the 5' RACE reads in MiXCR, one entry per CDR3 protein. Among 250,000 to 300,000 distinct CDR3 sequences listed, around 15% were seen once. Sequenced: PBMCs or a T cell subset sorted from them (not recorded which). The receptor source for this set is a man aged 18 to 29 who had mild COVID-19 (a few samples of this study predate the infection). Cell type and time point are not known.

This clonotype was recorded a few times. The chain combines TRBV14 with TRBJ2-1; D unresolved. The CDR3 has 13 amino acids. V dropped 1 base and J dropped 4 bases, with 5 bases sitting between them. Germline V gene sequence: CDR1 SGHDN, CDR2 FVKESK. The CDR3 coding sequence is TGTGCCAGCAGCCAAGCCTTTTACAATGAGCAGTTCTTC. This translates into CASSQAFYNEQFF.

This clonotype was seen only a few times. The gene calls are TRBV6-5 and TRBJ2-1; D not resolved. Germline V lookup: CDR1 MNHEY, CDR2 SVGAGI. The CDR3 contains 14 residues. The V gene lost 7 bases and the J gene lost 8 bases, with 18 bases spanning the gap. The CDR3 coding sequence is TGTGCCAGCATTAACCCGACTCATGGGGATGAGCAGTTCTTC. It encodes CASINPTHGDEQFF.

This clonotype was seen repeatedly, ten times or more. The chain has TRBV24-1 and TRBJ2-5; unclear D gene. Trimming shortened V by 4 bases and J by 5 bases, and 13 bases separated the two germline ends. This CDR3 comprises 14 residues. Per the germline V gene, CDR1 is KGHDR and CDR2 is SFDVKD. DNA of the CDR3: TGTGCCACCAGTGACCCAAGGGCGACGGAGACCCAGTACTTC. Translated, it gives CATSDPRATETQYF.

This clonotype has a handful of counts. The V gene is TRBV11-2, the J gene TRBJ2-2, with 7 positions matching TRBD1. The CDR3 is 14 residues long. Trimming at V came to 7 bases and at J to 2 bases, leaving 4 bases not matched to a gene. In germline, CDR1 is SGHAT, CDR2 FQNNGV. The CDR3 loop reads CASNRGTNTGELFF. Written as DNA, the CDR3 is TGTGCCAGCAACAGGGGCACCAACACCGGGGAGCTGTTTTTT.

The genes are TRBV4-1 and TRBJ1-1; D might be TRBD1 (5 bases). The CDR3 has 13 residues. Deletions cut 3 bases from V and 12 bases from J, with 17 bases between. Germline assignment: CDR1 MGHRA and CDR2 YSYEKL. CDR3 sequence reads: CASSHMGSGGTFF. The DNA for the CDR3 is TGCGCCAGCAGCCATATGGGGTCGGGGGGAACTTTCTTT.

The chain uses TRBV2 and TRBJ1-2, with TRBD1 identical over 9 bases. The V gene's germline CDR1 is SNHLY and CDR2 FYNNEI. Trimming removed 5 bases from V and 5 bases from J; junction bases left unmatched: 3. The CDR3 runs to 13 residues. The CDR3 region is CASSWGQGYGYTF. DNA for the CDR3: TGTGCCAGCAGTTGGGGACAGGGATATGGCTACACCTTC.

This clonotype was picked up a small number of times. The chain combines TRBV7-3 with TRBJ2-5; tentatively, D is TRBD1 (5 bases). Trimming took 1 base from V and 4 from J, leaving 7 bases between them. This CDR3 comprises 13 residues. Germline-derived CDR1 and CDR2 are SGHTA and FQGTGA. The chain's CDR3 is CASSLMGRETQYF. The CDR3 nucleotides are TGTGCCAGCAGCTTAATGGGGCGAGAGACCCAGTACTTC.

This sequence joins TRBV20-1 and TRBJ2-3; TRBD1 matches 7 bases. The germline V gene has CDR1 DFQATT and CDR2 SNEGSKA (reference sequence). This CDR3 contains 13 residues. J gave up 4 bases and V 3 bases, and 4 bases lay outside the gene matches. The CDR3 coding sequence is TGCAGTGCTAGGGCTAGGGGGCCAGATACGCAGTATTTT. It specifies CSARARGPDTQYF.

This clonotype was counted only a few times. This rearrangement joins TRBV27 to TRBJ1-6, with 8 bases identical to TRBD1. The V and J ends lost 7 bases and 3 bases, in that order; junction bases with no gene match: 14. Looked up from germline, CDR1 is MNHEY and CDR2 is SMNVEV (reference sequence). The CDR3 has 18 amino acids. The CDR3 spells CASTDGQGGLIYNSPLHF. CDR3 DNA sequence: TGTGCCAGCACCGATGGACAGGGCGGATTGATCTATAATTCACCCCTCCACTTT.

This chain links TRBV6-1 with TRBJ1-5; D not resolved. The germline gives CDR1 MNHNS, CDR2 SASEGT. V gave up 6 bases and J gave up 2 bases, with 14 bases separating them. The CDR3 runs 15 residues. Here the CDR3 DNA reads TGTGCCAGCAGGGCCGGGTCCCCTGGCAATCAGCCCCAGCATTTT. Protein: CASRAGSPGNQPQHF.

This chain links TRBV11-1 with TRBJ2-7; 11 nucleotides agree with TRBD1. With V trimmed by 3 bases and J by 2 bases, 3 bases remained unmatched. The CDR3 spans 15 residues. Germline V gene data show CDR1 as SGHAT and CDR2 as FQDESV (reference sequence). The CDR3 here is CASSLRTGGTYEQYV. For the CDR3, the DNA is TGTGCCAGCAGCTTGAGGACAGGGGGCACCTACGAGCAGTACGTC.

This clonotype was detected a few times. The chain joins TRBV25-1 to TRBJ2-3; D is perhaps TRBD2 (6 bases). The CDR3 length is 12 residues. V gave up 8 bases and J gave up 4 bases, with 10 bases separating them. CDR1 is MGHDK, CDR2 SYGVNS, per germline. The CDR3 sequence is CASGPGADTQYF. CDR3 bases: TGTGCCAGCGGGCCGGGGGCAGATACGCAGTATTTT.

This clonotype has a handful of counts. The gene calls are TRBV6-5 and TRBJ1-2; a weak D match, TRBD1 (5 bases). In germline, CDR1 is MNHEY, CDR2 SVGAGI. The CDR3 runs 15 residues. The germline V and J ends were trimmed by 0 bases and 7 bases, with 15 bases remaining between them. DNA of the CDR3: TGTGCCAGCAGTTACTCGATTAGCAGGGCCTCTGGCTACACCTTC. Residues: CASSYSISRASGYTF.

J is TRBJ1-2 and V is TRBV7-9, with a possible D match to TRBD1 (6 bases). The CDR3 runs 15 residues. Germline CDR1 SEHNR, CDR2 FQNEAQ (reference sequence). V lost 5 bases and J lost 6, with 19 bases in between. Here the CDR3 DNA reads TGTGCCAGCAGCCCCGTTTGGACAGCAGGGCATGGCTACACCTTC. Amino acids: CASSPVWTAGHGYTF.

CDR3 region: CASRNPSGASYEQYF. The CDR3 DNA sequence: TGTGCCAGCAGGAACCCTAGCGGGGCTTCCTACGAGCAGTACTTC. This chain connects TRBV6-2 or TRBV6-3 to TRBJ2-7; 9 bases map to TRBD2. After removal of 6 bases from V and 1 base from J, the junction contained 7 bases not matched to a gene. The CDR3 runs to 15 residues. Germline values: CDR1 MNHEY, CDR2 SVGEGT.

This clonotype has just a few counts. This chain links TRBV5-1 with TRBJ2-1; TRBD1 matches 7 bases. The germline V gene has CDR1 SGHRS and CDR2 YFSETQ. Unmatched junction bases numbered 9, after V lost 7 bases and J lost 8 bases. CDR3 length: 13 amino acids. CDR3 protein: CASGPRTGDEQFF. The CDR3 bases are TGCGCCAGCGGACCCAGGACAGGAGATGAGCAGTTCTTC.

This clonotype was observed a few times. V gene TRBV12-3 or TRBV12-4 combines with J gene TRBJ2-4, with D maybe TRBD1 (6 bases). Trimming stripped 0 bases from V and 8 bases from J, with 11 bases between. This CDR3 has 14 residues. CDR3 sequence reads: CASSLATGFDIQYF. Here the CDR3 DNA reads TGTGCCAGCAGTTTAGCGACAGGTTTTGACATTCAGTACTTC.

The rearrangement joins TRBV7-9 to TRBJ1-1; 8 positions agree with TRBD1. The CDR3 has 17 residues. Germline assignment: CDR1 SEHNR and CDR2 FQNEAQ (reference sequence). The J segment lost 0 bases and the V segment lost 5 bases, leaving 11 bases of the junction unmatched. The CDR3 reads CASSPGQGGVMNTEAFF. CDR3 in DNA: TGTGCCAGCAGCCCCGGACAGGGTGGTGTCATGAACACTGAAGCTTTCTTT.

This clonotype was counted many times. The CDR3 loop reads CASSQGEGADTQYF. CDR3 in DNA: TGTGCCAGCAGCCAAGGGGAGGGGGCAGATACGCAGTATTTT. V is TRBV4-2 and J is TRBJ2-3; tentatively, D is TRBD2 (7 bases). The V gene's germline CDR1 is LGHNA and CDR2 YNFKEQ. CDR3 length: 14 amino acids. The ends were cut back, 1 base at V and 4 bases at J, with 9 bases in the middle.

The CDR3 DNA reads as TGCAGTGCTAGAGATCCGACAGGGTGGCAGGGCATTCAGTACTTC. Protein product: CSARDPTGWQGIQYF. The V and J genes are TRBV20-1 and TRBJ2-4; 7 positions agree with TRBD1. V lost 0 bases and J lost 9; bases outside the gene matches: 11. Germline loops: CDR1 DFQATT, CDR2 SNEGSKA (reference sequence). The CDR3 has 15 amino acids.

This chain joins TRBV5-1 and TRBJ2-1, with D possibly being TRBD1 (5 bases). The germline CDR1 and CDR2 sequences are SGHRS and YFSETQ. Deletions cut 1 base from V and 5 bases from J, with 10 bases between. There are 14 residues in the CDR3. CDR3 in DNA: TGCGCCAGCAGCTTGACGTCCAGGGACAATGAGCAGTTCTTC. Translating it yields CASSLTSRDNEQFF.

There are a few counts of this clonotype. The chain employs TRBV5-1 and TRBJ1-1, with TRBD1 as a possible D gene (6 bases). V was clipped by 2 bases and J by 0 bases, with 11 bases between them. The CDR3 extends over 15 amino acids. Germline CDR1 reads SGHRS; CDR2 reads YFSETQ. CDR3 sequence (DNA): TGCGCCAGCAGCTTCGGACAGCTCATGAACACTGAAGCTTTCTTT. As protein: CASSFGQLMNTEAFF.

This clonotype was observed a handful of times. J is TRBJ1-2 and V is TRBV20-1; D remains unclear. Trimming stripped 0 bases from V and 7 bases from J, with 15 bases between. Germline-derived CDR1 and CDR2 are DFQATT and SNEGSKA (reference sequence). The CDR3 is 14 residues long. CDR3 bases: TGCAGTGCTAGAGATCCAGAGACGGGAGGTGGCTACACCTTC. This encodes CSARDPETGGGYTF.

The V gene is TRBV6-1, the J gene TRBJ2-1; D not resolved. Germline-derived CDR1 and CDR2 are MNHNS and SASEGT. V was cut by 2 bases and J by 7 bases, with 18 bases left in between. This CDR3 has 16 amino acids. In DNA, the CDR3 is TGTGCCAGCAGTGAACAACCCCCGCAACTATGGAATGAGCAGTTCTTC. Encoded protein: CASSEQPPQLWNEQFF.

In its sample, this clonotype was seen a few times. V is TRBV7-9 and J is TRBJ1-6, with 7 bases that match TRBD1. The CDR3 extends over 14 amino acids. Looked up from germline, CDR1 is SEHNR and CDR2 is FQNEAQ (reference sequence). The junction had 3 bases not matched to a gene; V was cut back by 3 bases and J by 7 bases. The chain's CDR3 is CASSFETGNSPLHF. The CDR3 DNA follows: TGTGCCAGCAGCTTTGAGACAGGGAATTCACCCCTCCACTTT.

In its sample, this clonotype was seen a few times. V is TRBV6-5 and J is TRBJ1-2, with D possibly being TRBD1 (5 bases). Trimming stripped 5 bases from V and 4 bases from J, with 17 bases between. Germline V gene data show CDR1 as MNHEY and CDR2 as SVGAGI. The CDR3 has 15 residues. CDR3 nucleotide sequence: TGTGCCAGCAGTCTTAACCTGGCGGGGGGCTATGGCTACACCTTC. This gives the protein CASSLNLAGGYGYTF.

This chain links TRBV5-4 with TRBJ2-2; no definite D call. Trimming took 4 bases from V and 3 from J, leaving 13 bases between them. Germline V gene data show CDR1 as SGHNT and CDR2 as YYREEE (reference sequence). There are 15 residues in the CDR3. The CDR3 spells CASSVHPRDTGELFF. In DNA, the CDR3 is TGTGCCAGCAGCGTACACCCCCGGGACACCGGGGAGCTGTTTTTT.

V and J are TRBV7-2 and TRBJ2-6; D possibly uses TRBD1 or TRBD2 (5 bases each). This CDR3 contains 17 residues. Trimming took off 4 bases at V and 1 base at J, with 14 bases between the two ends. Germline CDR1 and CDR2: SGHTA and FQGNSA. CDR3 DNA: TGTGCCAGCAGCTCAAGGGGCACGGGATCTGGGGCCAACGTCCTGACTTTC. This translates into CASSSRGTGSGANVLTF.

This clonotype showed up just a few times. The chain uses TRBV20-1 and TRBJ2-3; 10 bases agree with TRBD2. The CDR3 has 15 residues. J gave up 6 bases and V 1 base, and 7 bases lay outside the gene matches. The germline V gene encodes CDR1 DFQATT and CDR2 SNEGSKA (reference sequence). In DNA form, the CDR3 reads TGCAGTGCTAGAGGGGACAGCGGGGGGGCCGATACGCAGTATTTT. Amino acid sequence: CSARGDSGGADTQYF.

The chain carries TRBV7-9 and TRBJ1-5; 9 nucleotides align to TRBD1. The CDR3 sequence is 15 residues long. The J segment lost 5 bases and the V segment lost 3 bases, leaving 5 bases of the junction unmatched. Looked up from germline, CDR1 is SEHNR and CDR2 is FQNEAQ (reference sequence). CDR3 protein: CASSLGTGKDQPQHF. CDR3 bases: TGTGCCAGCAGCTTGGGGACAGGGAAGGATCAGCCCCAGCATTTT.

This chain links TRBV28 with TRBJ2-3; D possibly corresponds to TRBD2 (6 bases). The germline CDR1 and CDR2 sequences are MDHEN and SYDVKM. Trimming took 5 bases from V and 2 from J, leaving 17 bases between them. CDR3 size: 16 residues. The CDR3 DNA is TGTGCCAGCAGTGATAGGGACTTCCTGGCCACAGATACGCAGTATTTT. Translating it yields CASSDRDFLATDTQYF.

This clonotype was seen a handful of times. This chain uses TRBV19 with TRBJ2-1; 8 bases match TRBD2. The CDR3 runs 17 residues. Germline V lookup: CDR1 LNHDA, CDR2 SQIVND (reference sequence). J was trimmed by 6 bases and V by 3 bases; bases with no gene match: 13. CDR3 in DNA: TGTGCCAGTAGTATTGCCCTTTGGCGGGGGGTTGGCAATGAGCAGTTCTTC. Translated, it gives CASSIALWRGVGNEQFF.